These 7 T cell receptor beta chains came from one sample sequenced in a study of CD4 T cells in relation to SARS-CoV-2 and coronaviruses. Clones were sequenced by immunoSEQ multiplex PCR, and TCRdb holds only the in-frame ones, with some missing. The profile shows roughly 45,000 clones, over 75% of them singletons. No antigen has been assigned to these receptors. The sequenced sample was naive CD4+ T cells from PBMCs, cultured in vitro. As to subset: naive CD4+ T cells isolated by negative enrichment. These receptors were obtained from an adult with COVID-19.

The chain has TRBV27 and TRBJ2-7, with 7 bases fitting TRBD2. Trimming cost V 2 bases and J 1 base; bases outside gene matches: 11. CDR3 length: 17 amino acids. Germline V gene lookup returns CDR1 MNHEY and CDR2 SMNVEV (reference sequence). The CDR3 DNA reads TGTGCCAGCAGTTTAGGTGGGAGGGCCATCGGATCCTACGAGCAGTACTTC. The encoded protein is CASSLGGRAIGSYEQYF.

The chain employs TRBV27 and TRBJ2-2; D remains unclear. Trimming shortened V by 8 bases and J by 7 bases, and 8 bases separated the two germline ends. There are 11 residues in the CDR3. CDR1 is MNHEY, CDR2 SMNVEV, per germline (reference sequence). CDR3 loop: CASGSGGELFF. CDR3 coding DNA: TGTGCCAGCGGGTCGGGCGGGGAGCTGTTTTTT.

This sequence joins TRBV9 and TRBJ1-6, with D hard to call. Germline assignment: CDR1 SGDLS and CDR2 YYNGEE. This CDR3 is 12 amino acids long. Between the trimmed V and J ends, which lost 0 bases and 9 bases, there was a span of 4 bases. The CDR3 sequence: CASSVGGSPLHF. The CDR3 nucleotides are TGTGCCAGCAGCGTAGGGGGTTCACCCCTCCACTTT.

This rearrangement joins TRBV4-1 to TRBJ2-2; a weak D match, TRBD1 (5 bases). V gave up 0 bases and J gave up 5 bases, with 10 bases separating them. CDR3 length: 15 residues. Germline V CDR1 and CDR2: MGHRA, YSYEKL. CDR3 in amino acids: CASSQEVGQTGELFF. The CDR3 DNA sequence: TGCGCCAGCAGCCAAGAAGTGGGGCAGACCGGGGAGCTGTTTTTT.

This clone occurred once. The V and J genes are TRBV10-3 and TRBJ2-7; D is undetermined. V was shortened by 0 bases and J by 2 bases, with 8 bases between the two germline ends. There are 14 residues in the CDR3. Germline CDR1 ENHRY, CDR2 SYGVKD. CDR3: CAISESVRPYEQYF. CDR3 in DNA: TGTGCCATCAGTGAGTCGGTTCGACCCTACGAGCAGTACTTC.

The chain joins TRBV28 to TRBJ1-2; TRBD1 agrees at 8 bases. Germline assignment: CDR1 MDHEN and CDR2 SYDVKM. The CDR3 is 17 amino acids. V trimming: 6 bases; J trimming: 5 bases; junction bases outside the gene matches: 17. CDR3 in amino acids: CASSLRTLRQGKYGYTF. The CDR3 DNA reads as TGTGCCAGCAGCCTCCGAACACTCAGACAGGGGAAGTATGGCTACACCTTC.

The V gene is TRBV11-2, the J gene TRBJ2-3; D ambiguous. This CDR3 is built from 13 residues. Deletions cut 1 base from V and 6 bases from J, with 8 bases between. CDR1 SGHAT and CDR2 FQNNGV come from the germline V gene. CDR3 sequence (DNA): TGTGCCAGCAGCTTAGTTGTGGTGGATACGCAGTATTTT. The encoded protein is CASSLVVVDTQYF. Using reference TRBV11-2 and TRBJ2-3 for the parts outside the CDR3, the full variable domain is EAGVAQSPRYKIIEKRQSVAFWCNPISGHATLYWYQQILGQGPKLLIQFQNNGVVDDSQLPKDRFSAERLKGVDSTLKIQPAKLEDSAVYLCASSLVVVDTQYFGPGTRLTVL.